This T cell receptor beta chain was retrieved from a study of cytomegalovirus exposure and HLA in healthy donors. Primers included in the PCR were 60 Vbeta and 13 Jbeta primers. Clones were read by immunoSEQ multiplex PCR, and TCRdb kept only the in-frame ones, dropping some. The data hold over 150,000 clones, with about 75% observed a single time. The CDR3 consists of 14 residues. CDR1 and CDR2 (germline): ENHRY, SYGVKD. V was pared by 5 bases and J by 7 bases, with 6 bases of the junction left unmatched. As for this clone: Antigen specificity is unknown.

Study outcomes and limitations: Whilst most TCR sequences proved rare, a subset of public TCRs occurred across many donors. An apparent linkage of common viral pathogens to several of the most significant clusters emerged in a later analysis. The availability of immune exposure information extended only to CMV serostatus.

What was sequenced was PBMCs. The clonotype was recovered from a man between 18 and 29 years old in good health and CMV-seronegative. The chain links TRBV10-3 to TRBJ2-1, with 9 bases fitting TRBD1. CDR3 residues: CAISPGTGINEQFF. CDR3 bases: TGTGCCATCAGTCCCGGGACAGGGATAAATGAGCAGTTCTTC.